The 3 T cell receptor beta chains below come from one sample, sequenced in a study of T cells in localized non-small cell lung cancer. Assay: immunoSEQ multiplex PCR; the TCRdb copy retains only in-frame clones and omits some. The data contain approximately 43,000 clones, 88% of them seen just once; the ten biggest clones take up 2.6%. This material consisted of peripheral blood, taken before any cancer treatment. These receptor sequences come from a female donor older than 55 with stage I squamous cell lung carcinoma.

Here the CDR3 DNA reads TGTGCCAGCAGCGCGGGGGGCTGGGCAGATACGCAGTATTTT. Translated: CASSAGGWADTQYF. The chain joins TRBV5-5 to TRBJ2-3; 8 nucleotides match TRBD2. The CDR3 spans 14 residues. The junction had 5 bases not matched to a gene; V was cut back by 4 bases and J by 4 bases. CDR1 is SGHKS, CDR2 YYEKEE, per germline (reference sequence).

The CDR3 DNA follows: TGTGCCAGCAGTGAACTAGCCAAAAACATTCAGTACTTC. It specifies CASSELAKNIQYF. This rearrangement joins TRBV6-1 to TRBJ2-4; D uncertain. Germline-derived CDR1 and CDR2 are MNHNS and SASEGT. Trimming left V 2 bases short and J 0 bases short, with 2 bases between. CDR3 length: 13 residues.

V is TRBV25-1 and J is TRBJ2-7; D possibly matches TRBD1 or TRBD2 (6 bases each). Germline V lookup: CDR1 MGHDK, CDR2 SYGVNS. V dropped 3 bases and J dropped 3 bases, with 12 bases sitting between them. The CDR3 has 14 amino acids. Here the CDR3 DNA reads TGTGCCAGCAGTGACCTAGGGGGGAACTACGAGCAGTACTTC. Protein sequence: CASSDLGGNYEQYF.